The present TCR beta chain was sequenced within a study of blood T cell repertoires in COVID-19. At the level of the study: Samples of COVID-19 (acute and convalescent) were obtained from the United States, Italy and Spain. PBMCs, B-cell-depleted T cells, or T cells provided the cDNA or gDNA that made up the material.

Per the study methods: Scientists estimated how many nucleated cells there were by amplifying reference gene primers. Assay: immunoSEQ multiplex PCR; the TCRdb copy retains only in-frame clones and omits some. V, J and clone size are those of that table, while D and trimming were read from the DNA. The sample has some 65,000 clones; more than 75% are singletons. This clone was detected once. The CDR3 is 14 amino acids. The ends were cut back, 5 bases at V and 9 bases at J, with 17 bases in the middle. Germline values: CDR1 LNHDA, CDR2 SQIVND (reference sequence). The source is a man aged 40-49 years with COVID-19, enrolled during active disease. Sample: peripheral blood. V is TRBV19 and J is TRBJ2-1; D perhaps matches TRBD2 (6 bases). The CDR3 bases are TGTGCCAGTAGTGAGTCCGGGGGTGAGGGTGAGCAGTTCTTC. Its translation is CASSESGGEGEQFF.